These 15 T cell receptor beta chains originate from one sample sequenced in a study of cytomegalovirus exposure and HLA in healthy donors. PCR primers comprised 60 Vbeta and 13 Jbeta primers. Assay used: immunoSEQ multiplex PCR; TCRdb lists only in-frame clones, some missing. The repertoire has 150,000 to 180,000 clones, about four fifths of them found once; the top ten carry roughly 2.8%. The specimen was PBMCs. The receptors originated from a man aged 18 to 29 in good health and CMV-seronegative.

CDR3 nucleotide sequence: TGCGCCAGCAGGGGCCAGGCCGCTGGTGGAGAAAAACTGTTTTTT. Its translation is CASRGQAAGGEKLFF. The rearrangement links TRBV5-1 to TRBJ1-4; D is unclear. Per germline, CDR1 SGHRS and CDR2 YFSETQ. There are 15 residues in the CDR3. The germline V and J ends were trimmed by 5 bases and 8 bases, with 19 bases remaining between them.

The rearrangement uses TRBV27 and TRBJ2-5; D possibly corresponds to TRBD1 (6 bases). The length of the CDR3 is 16 residues. Trimming cost V 4 bases and J 5 bases, with 20 bases left between them. Germline V gives CDR1 MNHEY, CDR2 SMNVEV (reference sequence). CDR3 region: CASSSGTPTRSETQYF. The CDR3 DNA follows: TGTGCCAGCAGTTCCGGGACACCCACCAGGTCGGAGACCCAGTACTTC.

This sequence joins TRBV6-5 and TRBJ2-1, with TRBD2 matching over 8 bases. V gave up 6 bases and J gave up 10 bases; unmatched junction bases: 11. CDR1 is MNHEY and CDR2 is SVGAGI in the germline V gene. This CDR3 spans 14 amino acids. CDR3 DNA sequence: TGTGCCAGCAGGAGGGCCGGGGGGGATAAGGAGCAGTTCTTC. This translates into CASRRAGGDKEQFF.

The rearrangement uses TRBV12-2 and TRBJ2-2; the D call of TRBD2 is as the table states it, not checked on the DNA. TRBV12-2 is classified as a pseudogene. CDR3 length equals 16 residues. The CDR3 loop is CASRLDGTMNTGELFF. The CDR3 coding sequence is TGTGCAAGTCGCTTAGACGGGACTATGAACACCGGGGAGCTGTTTTTT.

This rearrangement joins TRBV5-1 to TRBJ1-6, with TRBD1 as a possible D gene (6 bases). Trimming stripped 3 bases from V and 8 bases from J, with 12 bases between. Germline lookup yields CDR1 SGHRS and CDR2 YFSETQ. CDR3 length: 14 residues. CDR3 region: CASSSGQNDSPLHF. The DNA for the CDR3 is TGCGCCAGCAGCTCCGGACAGAACGATTCACCCCTCCACTTT.

The gene calls are TRBV5-1 and TRBJ1-5; weak D call: TRBD1 (5 bases). The CDR3 spans 15 residues. From germline, CDR1 is SGHRS and CDR2 YFSETQ. Deletions cut 4 bases from V and 2 bases from J, with 13 bases between. CDR3 sequence: CASSRDWGGNQPQHF. DNA of the CDR3: TGCGCCAGCAGCCGGGACTGGGGGGGCAATCAGCCCCAGCATTTT.

This clone was recorded a few times. The chain couples TRBV6-4 to TRBJ1-5, with a possible D match to TRBD1 (6 bases). Germline V gene data show CDR1 as MRHNA and CDR2 as SNTAGT. Between the trimmed V and J ends, which lost 6 bases and 2 bases, there was a span of 8 bases. The CDR3 length is 13 residues. CDR3 bases: TGTGCCAGCAGGACAGGAGGCAATCAGCCCCAGCATTTT. Residues: CASRTGGNQPQHF.

This chain links TRBV7-3 with TRBJ1-2; maybe TRBD1 (6 bases). This CDR3 has 14 amino acids. Trimming stripped 5 bases from V and 1 base from J, with 11 bases between. Germline values: CDR1 SGHTA, CDR2 FQGTGA. As DNA, the CDR3 is TGTGCCAGCAGCACGGACAGTTTTAACTATGGCTACACCTTC. Residues: CASSTDSFNYGYTF.

The chain carries TRBV9 and TRBJ2-7, with 11 nucleotides matching TRBD2. The germline CDR1 and CDR2 sequences are SGDLS and YYNGEE. J lost 4 bases, V lost 1 base, and 1 base had no gene match. CDR3 length equals 14 residues. The CDR3 DNA reads as TGTGCCAGCAGCGTATCTAGCGGGGGGTACGAGCAGTACTTC. Its protein product is CASSVSSGGYEQYF.

The chain recombines TRBV27 with TRBJ2-2; D not certain. The V end was cut by 3 bases, the J end by 6 bases, with 5 bases between. The germline CDR1 and CDR2 sequences are MNHEY and SMNVEV (reference sequence). The CDR3 runs 12 residues. Here the CDR3 DNA reads TGTGCCAGCAGTTTTCCGTCCGGGGAGCTGTTTTTT. Protein: CASSFPSGELFF.

This clone was seen a handful of times. This chain uses TRBV4-3 with TRBJ2-7; 9 bases fit TRBD1. The J segment lost 1 base and the V segment lost 0 bases, leaving 4 bases of the junction unmatched. There are 16 residues in the CDR3. Germline CDR1 LGHNA, CDR2 YSLEER. This chain's CDR3 is CASSQDLGTGSYEQYF. CDR3 bases: TGCGCCAGCAGCCAAGATCTAGGGACAGGGTCCTACGAGCAGTACTTC.

The V call is TRBV13, the J call TRBJ2-3; 14 nucleotides match TRBD2. CDR3 length equals 17 residues. Germline CDR1 reads PRHDT; CDR2 reads FYEKMQ (reference sequence). Trimming removed 5 bases from V and 2 bases from J; junction bases left unmatched: 6. The CDR3 reads CASSLRLAGGHTDTQYF. The DNA of the CDR3 is TGTGCCAGCAGCCTACGACTAGCGGGGGGGCACACAGATACGCAGTATTTT.

V gene TRBV5-1 combines with J gene TRBJ2-3; 14 bases map to TRBD2. The V and J ends lost 3 bases and 0 bases, in that order; junction bases with no gene match: 6. The CDR3 length is 18 residues. Germline CDR1 is SGHRS and CDR2 is YFSETQ. This CDR3 reads CASSSGRTSGGSTDTQYF. The CDR3, as DNA: TGCGCCAGCAGCTCCGGACGGACTAGCGGGGGGAGCACAGATACGCAGTATTTT.

The genes are TRBV5-1 and TRBJ1-1; possibly TRBD1 for D (5 bases). The CDR3 extends over 13 amino acids. Germline values: CDR1 SGHRS, CDR2 YFSETQ. With 0 bases removed from V and 7 bases from J, the gap between germline ends came to 10 bases. In DNA form, the CDR3 reads TGCGCCAGCAGCTTGGATTGGGGCGGTGAAGCTTTCTTT. Protein: CASSLDWGGEAFF.

This sequence joins TRBV7-9 and TRBJ1-5, with unresolved D. The CDR3 loop spans 16 amino acids. Germline V CDR1 and CDR2: SEHNR, FQNEAQ (reference sequence). V lost 5 bases and J 0 bases, leaving 14 bases between the germline ends. CDR3 in DNA: TGTGCCAGCAGCCCCCGGGGAAGGGATAGCAATCAGCCCCAGCATTTT. It codes for CASSPRGRDSNQPQHF.